This T cell receptor (beta chain) is from a study of identical twins (dated by TCRdb to 2015 to 2016). Concerning the study at large: The study deep-sequenced TCR alpha and beta repertoires from monozygotic twins, unrelated adults of various ages and cord blood to test whether fetal clonotypes persist. To rule out contamination, the twin experiments were replicated at different times with different library preparation protocols.

This clonotype was detected many times. It has no known antigen specificity. No base quality values were provided; no much bigger clone lies one nucleotide off. Study-level results and caveats: Out-of-frame TCR alpha sequences shared between twins showed an excess of low generation-probability sequences compared with coincidental sharing between unrelated individuals. Fewer insertions were carried by abundant cord blood beta clonotypes, a similar but weaker trend appeared in young adult naive repertoires, and no such trend appeared in memory repertoires. In monozygotic twins, out-of-frame TCR alpha sharing was systematically underestimated by recombination models, although the models agreed with sharing between unrelated individuals. Zero-insertion analyses could be partly confounded by invariant T cells such as MAIT and iNKT, although diverse VJ usage argued against such confounding for most clonotypes. Excess twin sharing in beta out-of-frame sequences was weaker because fewer shared sequences lowered the signal-to-noise ratio. Because the same donors could not be followed over many years, conclusions were based on cross-sectional statistical analysis.

Taken from cysteine to phenylalanine, the CDR3 has 16 residues. Solely the CDR3 DNA is kept, with 48 bases framed from the first base. The CDR1 and CDR2 encoded by the germline V gene are MNHNS and SASEGT. Trimming takes 6 bases from V and 1 base from J, and the germline ends sit 16 bases apart. The library was obtained by 5' RACE. Instrument on record: Illumina HiSeq 2000. A universal primer binding site was added through template switching, and the final cDNA carried a unique molecular identifier so that TCR cDNA molecules could be counted accurately. First-strand cDNA for TCR alpha and beta chains was synthesized from specific primers in the conserved constant-segment region. Each cDNA library was double barcoded, with a SMART-Mk sample barcode plus Illumina barcodes, to control for contamination. TruSeq adapter sequences along with Illumina sample barcodes were introduced in two successive PCR steps. The Illumina HiSeq platform was used with custom primers to sequence TCR alpha and beta cDNA libraries. The study's own analysis went as follows. MiGEC was used to process raw reads and extract unique molecular identifiers, and MiXCR was used to find CDR3 positions. For each individual, recombination models were inferred using an EM algorithm with the repgenHMM and IGoR tools. The tcR package in R was used for shared clonotype analysis, with sharing normalized by the product of cloneset sizes. Out-of-frame nonproductive sequences were analyzed to study raw recombination free of thymic and clonal selection effects. TCRdb reprocessed the public reads (quality trimming at Q25 with fastp, clone calling with MiXCR) and kept in-frame beta chains. Merged by CDR3 protein, the rows form single entries marked with the most common genes and DNA. Clone size and V and J calls follow TCRdb, not the original study. The sample table shows 250,000 or so distinct CDR3 sequences, and roughly 7% are seen once. The ten most abundant clones make up 3% to 4% of the sample.

All donors were healthy Caucasians. The twin cohort consisted of three pairs of female monozygotic twins, all aged 18 to 29 years. Miltenyi CD45RO+ enrichment and human naive T-cell isolation kits were used to isolate memory (CD45RO+) and naive T cells from PBMC. Another study also made use of these data, one on yellow fever vaccine responses in identical twins. The second study also describes: According to the authors, in identical twins the way T cells responded to vaccination appeared partly convergent and partly personalized. The study precisely tracked vaccine-responding T cell clones in identical twins.

What was sequenced was memory (CD45RO+) T cells sorted from blood. The label giving this sample's cell subset or site can be read as: CD45RO+ enriched T cells. This TCR derives from a woman in her late teens or twenties in good health. The chain is assembled from TRBV6-1 and TRBJ2-1; the best D guess is TRBD2, with 7 bases matching. The CDR3 here reads CASSSGGQVSYNEQFF. The DNA sequence is given as TGTGCCAGCAGCTCCGGGGGGCAGGTTTCCTACAATGAGCAGTTCTTC.